A single sample is the source of the 14 T cell receptor beta chains below, sequenced in a study of read filtering for tumor transcriptome and immune sequencing. The library was built from about 0.4 ug RNA with molecular barcoded adaptors for alpha/delta and beta/gamma chains. MiXCR, applied by TCRdb to the reads, yields one record per CDR3 protein. The top ten clones hold approximately 9.9% of a sample with around 130,000 distinct CDR3 sequences, 10% to 15% of them seen once. Sequenced material: a population of CD138-negative cells sorted from bone marrow. The receptors come from a donor at least 40 years old with multiple myeloma.

As regards this clonotype: The junction and the germline gene differ at one end; a read error may be behind it. The chain recombines TRBV10-3 with TRBJ2-1, with D perhaps TRBD2 (6 bases). CDR3 length: 12 residues. Germline V gene data show CDR1 as ENHRY and CDR2 as SYGVKD. CDR3: CATGDSPGERFF. The CDR3 DNA is TGTGCCACGGGGGACTCCCCCGGGGAGCGGTTCTTC.

This clonotype was observed at least ten times. This sequence joins TRBV7-8 and TRBJ2-1; possible D gene TRBD2, 5 bases. V was clipped by 5 bases and J by 4 bases, with 15 bases between them. Germline-derived CDR1 and CDR2 are SGHVS and FQNEAQ. The CDR3 totals 15 residues. Written as DNA, the CDR3 is TGTGCCAGCAGCCAGACTCCTCGGGAATACAATGAGCAGTTCTTC. Encoded protein: CASSQTPREYNEQFF.

This clonotype was detected ten times or more. The V call is TRBV5-1, the J call TRBJ1-4, with 7 bases that match TRBD1. The CDR3 length is 13 residues. CDR1 SGHRS and CDR2 YFSETQ come from the germline V gene. V lost 5 bases to trimming and J lost 8 bases; unmatched junction nucleotides: 6. CDR3 nucleotide sequence: TGCGCCAGCAGAGACGGGACAGAAGAAAAACTGTTTTTT. It is translated as CASRDGTEEKLFF.

Details on this clonotype: A much larger clone sits a single nucleotide away, making a read error possible. J is TRBJ1-4 and V is TRBV6-1; tentatively, D is TRBD1 (6 bases). CDR3 length: 15 residues. The ends were cut back, 3 bases at V and 10 bases at J, with 18 bases in the middle. Germline V gene data show CDR1 as MNHNS and CDR2 as SASEGT. CDR3 protein: CASSEVGAGVGKLFF. The CDR3 bases are TGTGCCAGCAGTGAGGTGGGGGCAGGAGTTGGAAAACTGTTTTTT.

This clonotype was counted between two and nine times. The chain couples TRBV21-1 to TRBJ1-5; the table's D call, TRBD1, was not checked against the DNA. TRBV21-1 is listed as a pseudogene. The CDR3 covers 17 residues. As DNA, the CDR3 is TGTGCCAGCAGCAAAGAAACAGGTCGGGCGTTTAGTCAGCCCCAGCATTTT. It yields the protein CASSKETGRAFSQPQHF.

This clonotype was picked up many times. The chain couples TRBV19 to TRBJ2-2; D possibly corresponds to TRBD1 (6 bases). Germline CDR1 is LNHDA and CDR2 is SQIVND (reference sequence). The V gene lost 7 bases and the J gene lost 8 bases, with 11 bases spanning the gap. This CDR3 region has 12 residues. The CDR3 loop reads CASTAGTGELFF. The CDR3 bases are TGTGCCAGTACCGCAGGGACAGGGGAGCTGTTTTTT. The full variable domain, rest sourced from reference TRBV19 and TRBJ2-2, is DGGITQSPKYLFRKEGQNVTLSCEQNLNHDAMYWYRQDPGQGLRLIYYSQIVNDFQKGDIAEGYSVSREKKESFPLTVTSAQKNPTAFYLCASTAGTGELFFGEGSRLTVL.

This clonotype occurred many times. V gene TRBV7-8 combines with J gene TRBJ2-5; D is ambiguous. This CDR3 comprises 15 residues. The V end lost 3 bases, the J end lost 5 bases, and 16 bases lay between the germline ends. Looked up from germline, CDR1 is SGHVS and CDR2 is FQNEAQ. The chain's CDR3 is CASSFTGLKGETQYF. Here the CDR3 DNA reads TGTGCCAGCAGCTTTACCGGGTTAAAAGGGGAGACCCAGTACTTC.

This clonotype showed up many times. The gene calls are TRBV6-1 and TRBJ1-1; maybe TRBD1 (5 bases). The CDR3 runs to 13 residues. Germline lookup yields CDR1 MNHNS and CDR2 SASEGT. The V gene lost 6 bases and the J gene lost 1 base, with 9 bases spanning the gap. The CDR3 nucleotides read TGTGCCAGCAGAGGACAAGAGAACACTGAAGCTTTCTTT. Protein: CASRGQENTEAFF.

This clonotype was counted at least ten times. The chain joins TRBV7-8 to TRBJ2-2; no clear D gene. Germline CDR1 reads SGHVS; CDR2 reads FQNEAQ. The CDR3 covers 15 residues. The ends were cut back, 1 base at V and 7 bases at J, with 13 bases in the middle. CDR3 loop: CASSLVLRPVGELFF. The CDR3, as DNA: TGTGCCAGCAGCTTAGTTCTCCGCCCCGTCGGGGAGCTGTTTTTT.

This clonotype showed up many times. The gene calls are TRBV2 and TRBJ1-5; weak D call: TRBD1 (6 bases). The CDR3 has 14 amino acids. Germline V lookup: CDR1 SNHLY, CDR2 FYNNEI. V lost 6 bases to trimming and J lost 7 bases, with 16 bases between them. CDR3 amino acids: CASSRGAWAQPQHF. The CDR3 coding sequence is TGTGCCAGCAGCCGGGGGGCTTGGGCCCAGCCCCAGCATTTT. The complete variable domain, with remaining parts taken from reference TRBV2 and TRBJ1-5, reads EPEVTQTPSHQVTQMGQEVILRCVPISNHLYFYWYRQILGQKVEFLVSFYNNEISEKSEIFDDQFSVERPDGSNFTLKIRSTKLEDSAMYFCASSRGAWAQPQHFGDGTRLSIL.

This clonotype was counted ten times or more. V gene TRBV5-1 combines with J gene TRBJ2-5; D possibly uses TRBD1 or TRBD2 (6 bases each). The CDR3 sequence is 15 residues long. Germline-derived CDR1 and CDR2 are SGHRS and YFSETQ. Trimming stripped 4 bases from V and 5 bases from J, with 18 bases between. The CDR3 spells CASSGEGGLGETQYF. As DNA, the CDR3 is TGCGCCAGCAGCGGCGAAGGGGGGCTGGGGGAGACCCAGTACTTC.

The sample holds many counts of this clonotype. V and J are TRBV12-3 or TRBV12-4 and TRBJ2-7, with D possibly TRBD2 on 6 matching bases. V was shortened by 6 bases and J by 3 bases, with 15 bases between the two germline ends. CDR3 length: 14 amino acids. CDR3: CASSPRDWGYEQYF. The CDR3 DNA is TGTGCCAGCAGCCCGCGGGATTGGGGCTACGAGCAGTACTTC.

The sample holds many counts of this clonotype. V and J are TRBV27 and TRBJ1-2; possibly TRBD1 for D (6 bases). In germline, CDR1 is MNHEY, CDR2 SMNVEV (reference sequence). Trimming shortened V by 4 bases and J by 4 bases, and 16 bases separated the two germline ends. The CDR3 spans 15 residues. The chain's CDR3 is CASSWNQDSFYGYTF. CDR3 in DNA: TGTGCCAGCAGTTGGAATCAGGACAGCTTCTATGGCTACACCTTC.

In the case of this clonotype: A much more abundant neighbour one base away suggests this may be a read error. The chain has TRBV3-1 and TRBJ1-2; no clear D. This CDR3 region has 15 residues. Germline values: CDR1 LGHDT, CDR2 YNNKEL (reference sequence). CDR3: CANSQDTRGGYGYTF. CDR3 in DNA: TGTGCCAACAGCCAAGACACCCGCGGTGGGTATGGCTACACCTTC.